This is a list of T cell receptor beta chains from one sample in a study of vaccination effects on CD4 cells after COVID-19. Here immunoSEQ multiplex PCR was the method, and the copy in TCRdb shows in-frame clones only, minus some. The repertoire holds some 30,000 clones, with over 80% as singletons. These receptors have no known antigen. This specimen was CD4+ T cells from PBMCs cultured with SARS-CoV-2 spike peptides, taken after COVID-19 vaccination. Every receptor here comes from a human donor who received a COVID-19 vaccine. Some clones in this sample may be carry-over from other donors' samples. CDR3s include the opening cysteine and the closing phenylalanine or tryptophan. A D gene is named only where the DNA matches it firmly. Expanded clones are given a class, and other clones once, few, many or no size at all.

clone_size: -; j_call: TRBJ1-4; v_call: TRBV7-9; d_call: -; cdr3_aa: CASSLTGLNNEKLFF; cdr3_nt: TGTGCCAGCAGCTTAACAGGGTTGAATAATGAAAAACTGTTTTTT
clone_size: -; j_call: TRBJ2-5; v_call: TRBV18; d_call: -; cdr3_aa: CASSPPGSGTQYF; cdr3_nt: TGTGCCAGCTCACCGCCGGGGTCGGGGACCCAGTACTTC
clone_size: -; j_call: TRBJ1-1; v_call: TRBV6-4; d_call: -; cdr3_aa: CASSLDRIGNTEAFF; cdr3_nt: TGTGCCAGCAGCCTAGACAGGATCGGGAACACTGAAGCTTTCTTT
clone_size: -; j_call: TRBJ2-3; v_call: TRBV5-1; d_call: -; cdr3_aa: CASSLGAVTGTDTQYF; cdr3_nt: TGCGCCAGCAGCTTGGGAGCCGTTACCGGCACCGATACGCAGTATTTT
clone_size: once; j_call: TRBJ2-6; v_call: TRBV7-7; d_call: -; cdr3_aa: CASSSGGSGANVLTF; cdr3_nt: TGTGCCAGCAGCTCCGGAGGCTCTGGGGCCAACGTCCTGACTTTC
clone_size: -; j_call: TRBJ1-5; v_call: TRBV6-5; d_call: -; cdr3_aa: CASTIRDPVRPQHF; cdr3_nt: TGTGCCAGCACCATCCGGGACCCAGTGCGGCCCCAGCATTTT
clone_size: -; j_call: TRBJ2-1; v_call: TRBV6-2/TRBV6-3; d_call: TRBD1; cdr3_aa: CASSYRHRTGGNEQFF; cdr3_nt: TGTGCCAGCAGTTATAGGCATCGGACAGGGGGCAATGAGCAGTTCTTC
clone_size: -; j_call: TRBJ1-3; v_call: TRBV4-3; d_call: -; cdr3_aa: CASSQGSSGNTIYF; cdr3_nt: TGCGCCAGCAGCCAAGGAAGCTCTGGAAACACCATATATTTT
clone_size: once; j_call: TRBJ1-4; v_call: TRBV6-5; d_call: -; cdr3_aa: CASSYSGVRANEKLFF; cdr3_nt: TGTGCCAGCAGTTACTCGGGGGTTCGGGCTAATGAAAAACTGTTTTTT
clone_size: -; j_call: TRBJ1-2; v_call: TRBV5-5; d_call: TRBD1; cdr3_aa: CASSWGTGPNYGYTF; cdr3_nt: TGTGCCAGCAGCTGGGGGACAGGACCGAACTATGGCTACACCTTC
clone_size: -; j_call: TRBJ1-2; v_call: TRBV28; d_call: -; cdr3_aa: CASYLSGGDYGYTF; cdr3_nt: TGTGCCAGCTACCTTTCCGGGGGCGACTATGGCTACACCTTC
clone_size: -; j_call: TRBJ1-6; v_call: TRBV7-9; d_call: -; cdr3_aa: CASSFGGPGEGSPLHF; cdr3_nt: TGTGCCAGCAGCTTTGGGGGGCCAGGGGAGGGGTCACCCCTCCACTTT
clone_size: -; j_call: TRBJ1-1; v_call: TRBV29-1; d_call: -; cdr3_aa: CSVSGPGAEAFF; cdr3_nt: TGCAGCGTTAGTGGGCCTGGCGCTGAAGCTTTCTTT
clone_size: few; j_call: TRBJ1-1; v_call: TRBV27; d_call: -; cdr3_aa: CASSLGPNTGEAFF; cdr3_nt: TGTGCCAGCAGTCTAGGACCGAACACTGGGGAAGCTTTCTTT
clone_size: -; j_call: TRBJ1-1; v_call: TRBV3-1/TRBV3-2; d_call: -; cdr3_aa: CASSQSGNTEAFF; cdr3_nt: TGTGCCAGCAGCCAGTCGGGGAACACTGAAGCTTTCTTT
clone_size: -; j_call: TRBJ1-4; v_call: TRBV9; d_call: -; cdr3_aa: CASSTTTNEKLFF; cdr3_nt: TGTGCCAGCAGTACAACAACTAATGAAAAACTGTTTTTT
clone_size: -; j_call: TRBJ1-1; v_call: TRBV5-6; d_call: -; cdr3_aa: CASSLRPNTEAFF; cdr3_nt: TGTGCCAGCAGCTTGCGGCCGAACACTGAAGCTTTCTTT
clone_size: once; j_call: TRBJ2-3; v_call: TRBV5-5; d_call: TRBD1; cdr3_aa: CASSLVGTATDTQYF; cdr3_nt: TGTGCCAGCAGCTTGGTGGGGACAGCTACGGATACGCAGTATTTT
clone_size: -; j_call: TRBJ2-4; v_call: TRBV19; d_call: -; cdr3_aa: CASSTGQSLAKNIQYF; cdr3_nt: TGTGCCAGTAGTACAGGACAGAGTCTAGCCAAAAACATTCAGTACTTC
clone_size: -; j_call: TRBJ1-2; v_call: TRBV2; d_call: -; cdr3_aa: CASSVAGMGGGYTF; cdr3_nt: TGTGCCAGCAGTGTGGCGGGGATGGGTGGTGGCTACACCTTC
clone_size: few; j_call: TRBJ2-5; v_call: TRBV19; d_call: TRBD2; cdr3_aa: CASGRSSGGNGETQYF; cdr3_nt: TGTGCCAGTGGTAGATCTAGCGGGGGAAATGGAGAGACCCAGTACTTC
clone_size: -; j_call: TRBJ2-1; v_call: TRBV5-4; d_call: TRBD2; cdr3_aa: CASSLDSGGASNEQFF; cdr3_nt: TGTGCCAGCAGCTTGGACAGCGGGGGGGCCAGCAATGAGCAGTTCTTC
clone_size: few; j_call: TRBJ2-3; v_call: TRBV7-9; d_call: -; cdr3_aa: CASSLGSSDTQYF; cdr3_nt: TGTGCCAGCAGCTTAGGAAGCTCAGATACGCAGTATTTT
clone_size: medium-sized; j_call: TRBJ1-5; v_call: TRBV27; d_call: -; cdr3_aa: CASSLSGRQPQHF; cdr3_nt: TGTGCCAGCAGTTTATCTGGGAGGCAGCCCCAGCATTTT
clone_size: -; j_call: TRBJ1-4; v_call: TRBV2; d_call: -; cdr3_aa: CASRRQANEKLFF; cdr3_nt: TGTGCCAGCAGACGACAAGCGAATGAAAAACTGTTTTTT
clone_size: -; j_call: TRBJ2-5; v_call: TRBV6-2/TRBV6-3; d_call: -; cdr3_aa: CASSYGGAQETQYF; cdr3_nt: TGTGCCAGCAGTTACGGGGGGGCGCAGGAGACCCAGTACTTC